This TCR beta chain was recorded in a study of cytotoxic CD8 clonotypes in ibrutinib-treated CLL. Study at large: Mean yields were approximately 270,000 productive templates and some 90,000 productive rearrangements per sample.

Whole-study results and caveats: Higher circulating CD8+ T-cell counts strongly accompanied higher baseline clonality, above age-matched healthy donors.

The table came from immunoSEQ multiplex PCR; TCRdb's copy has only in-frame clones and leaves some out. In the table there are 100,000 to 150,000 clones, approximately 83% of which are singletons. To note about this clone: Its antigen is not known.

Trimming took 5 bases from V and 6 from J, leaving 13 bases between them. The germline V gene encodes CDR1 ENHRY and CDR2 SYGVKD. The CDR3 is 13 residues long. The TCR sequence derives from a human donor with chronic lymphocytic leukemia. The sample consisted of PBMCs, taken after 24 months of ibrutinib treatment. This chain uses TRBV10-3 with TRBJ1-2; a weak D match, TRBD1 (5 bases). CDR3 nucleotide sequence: TGTGCCATCAGTAAAGAGGGCAGGGATGGCTACACCTTC. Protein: CAISKEGRDGYTF.